The 12 T cell receptor beta chains reported below all come from one sample, sequenced in a study of control samples from healthy donors and cancer patients. Data came from immunoSEQ multiplex PCR; TCRdb stores just in-frame clones and leaves some out. The sample consists of about 120,000 clones, about 87% of them appearing once. The sample taken for sequencing was blood. Receptors originate from a man in his forties in good health.

The gene calls are TRBV18 and TRBJ1-3, with a weak D call TRBD1 (5 bases). The CDR3 sequence is 14 residues long. In germline, CDR1 is KGHSH, CDR2 LQKENI. The ends were cut back, 5 bases at V and 5 bases at J, with 13 bases in the middle. CDR3 sequence reads: CASSSSGNRNTIYF. The CDR3 nucleotides read TGTGCCAGCTCATCATCAGGGAATAGAAACACCATATATTTT.

The chain joins TRBV5-5 to TRBJ1-1; 9 bases map to TRBD1. Looked up from germline, CDR1 is SGHKS and CDR2 is YYEKEE (reference sequence). The V segment lost 0 bases and the J segment 4 bases; nucleotides outside the gene matches: 7. CDR3 length: 16 residues. The CDR3 protein is CASSLGTGVLSTEAFF. CDR3 sequence (DNA): TGTGCCAGCAGCTTGGGGACAGGGGTCCTGAGCACTGAAGCTTTCTTT.

This clone has a single count. This rearrangement joins TRBV18 to TRBJ2-6; TRBD1 aligns across 8 bases. This CDR3 is built from 19 residues. The germline gives CDR1 KGHSH, CDR2 LQKENI. Germline trimming cut 3 bases from V and 1 base from J; bases unmatched to any gene: 11. The DNA of the CDR3 is TGTGCCAGCTCACCCCCCGGACAGGGATACCCATCTGGGGCCAACGTCCTGACTTTC. It translates to CASSPPGQGYPSGANVLTF.

The rearrangement joins TRBV7-8 to TRBJ2-1, with D perhaps TRBD2 (6 bases). Germline V gene sequence: CDR1 SGHVS, CDR2 FQNEAQ. The V end was cut by 5 bases, the J end by 0 bases, with 11 bases between. The CDR3 consists of 15 residues. This CDR3 reads CASSREKSSYNEQFF. The CDR3 region has the DNA TGTGCCAGCAGCCGGGAGAAGAGCTCCTACAATGAGCAGTTCTTC.

This rearrangement joins TRBV15 to TRBJ2-7, with 9 bases matching TRBD1. Losses at the gene ends were 5 bases for V and 2 bases for J; bases not matched to a gene: 4. Germline lookup yields CDR1 LNHNV and CDR2 YYDKDF (reference sequence). The CDR3 spans 14 residues. CDR3 residues: CATSGRDRAYEQYF. CDR3 nucleotide sequence: TGTGCCACCAGCGGCCGGGACAGGGCCTACGAGCAGTACTTC. The whole variable domain, filled in from reference TRBV15 and TRBJ2-7, reads DAMVIQNPRYQVTQFGKPVTLSCSQTLNHNVMYWYQQKSSQAPKLLFHYYDKDFNNEADTPDNFQSRRPNTSFCFLDIRSPGLGDTAMYLCATSGRDRAYEQYFGPGTRLTVT.

The CDR3 DNA follows: TGTGCCAGCAGTCACGGACAGGGTGGGACTGAAGCTTTCTTT. The encoded protein is CASSHGQGGTEAFF. The chain carries TRBV6-6 and TRBJ1-1; 8 bases are a match to TRBD1. V lost 5 bases, J lost 5 bases, and 7 bases stayed unmatched. This CDR3 region has 14 residues. Germline V CDR1 and CDR2: MNHNY, SVGAGI (reference sequence).

This rearrangement joins TRBV7-9 to TRBJ1-2; the D is unclear. This CDR3 is built from 11 residues. Between the trimmed V and J ends, which lost 2 bases and 8 bases, there was a span of 6 bases. Germline V gives CDR1 SEHNR, CDR2 FQNEAQ (reference sequence). This CDR3 reads CASSLSKGYTF. The CDR3, as DNA: TGTGCCAGCAGCTTATCGAAGGGCTACACCTTC. The whole variable domain, remainder taken from reference TRBV7-9 and TRBJ1-2, is DTGVSQNPRHKITKRGQNVTFRCDPISEHNRLYWYRQTLGQGPEFLTYFQNEAQLEKSRLLSDRFSAERPKGSFSTLEIQRTEQGDSAMYLCASSLSKGYTFGSGTRLTVV.

This clone has more than one count but fewer than ten. The gene calls are TRBV5-1 and TRBJ1-6, with TRBD1 identical over 9 bases. Germline CDR1 and CDR2: SGHRS and YFSETQ. The CDR3 loop spans 14 amino acids. V was clipped by 4 bases and J by 9 bases; unmatched bases: 5. The CDR3 protein is CASSEDRGISPLHF. The DNA for the CDR3 is TGCGCCAGCAGCGAGGACAGGGGAATTTCACCCCTCCACTTT.

This chain uses TRBV6-5 with TRBJ2-1; either TRBD1 or TRBD2 may fit D (6 bases each). This CDR3 is 15 amino acids long. Deletions cut 9 bases from V and 1 base from J, with 16 bases between. CDR1 MNHEY and CDR2 SVGAGI come from the germline V gene. CDR3 amino acids: CASLGGRSSYNEQFF. CDR3 nucleotides: TGTGCCAGTCTGGGGGGCCGGTCGTCCTACAATGAGCAGTTCTTC.

The rearrangement joins TRBV5-5 to TRBJ2-7; D is unclear. CDR1 SGHKS and CDR2 YYEKEE come from the germline V gene (reference sequence). The CDR3 runs 14 residues. The ends were cut back, 0 bases at V and 5 bases at J, with 12 bases in the middle. The CDR3 sequence is CASSLEGTLNEQYF. For the CDR3, the DNA is TGTGCCAGCAGCTTGGAGGGCACACTGAACGAGCAGTACTTC.

The chain is built from TRBV5-4 and TRBJ1-6, with D perhaps matching TRBD1 (5 bases). This CDR3 has 15 amino acids. Deletions cut 0 bases from V and 6 bases from J, with 10 bases between. Germline CDR1 reads SGHNT; CDR2 reads YYREEE (reference sequence). Written as DNA, the CDR3 is TGTGCCAGCAGCTTGGCCGGGACCTTTAATTCACCCCTCCACTTT. Translated, it gives CASSLAGTFNSPLHF.

V and J are TRBV2 and TRBJ2-7, with D possibly being TRBD1 (5 bases). This CDR3 has 14 amino acids. Germline assignment: CDR1 SNHLY and CDR2 FYNNEI. Trimming took 1 base from V and 7 from J, leaving 14 bases between them. CDR3 protein: CASSEDFGAGEQYF. Written as DNA, the CDR3 is TGTGCCAGCAGTGAAGACTTTGGGGCAGGGGAGCAGTACTTC. Full variable domain (rest looked up from reference TRBV2 and TRBJ2-7): EPEVTQTPSHQVTQMGQEVILRCVPISNHLYFYWYRQILGQKVEFLVSFYNNEISEKSEIFDDQFSVERPDGSNFTLKIRSTKLEDSAMYFCASSEDFGAGEQYFGPGTRLTVT.